Listed below are T cell receptor beta chains from one sample, sequenced in a study of Graves' ophthalmopathy and Graves' hyperthyroidism. TCRdb redid the calling of the multiplex PCR reads with MiXCR, one entry per CDR3 protein. The profile shows roughly 610,000 distinct CDR3 sequences, approximately 22% of them singletons. Sequencing was done on a sample of peripheral blood. The receptors come from a woman between 18 and 29 years old with stable Graves' hyperthyroidism. Some clones in this sample may be carry-over from other donors' samples. CDR3s leave out the opening cysteine and the closing phenylalanine or tryptophan. The size field is filled for only some rows; it gives once, few, many or a size class.

V gene	J gene	clone size	CDR3 protein
TRBV12-3/TRBV12-4	TRBJ2-5	few	ATGQIQETQY
TRBV6-1	TRBJ2-5	-	ASSESRYLYQETQY
TRBV12-3/TRBV12-4	TRBJ1-1	many	ASSALIPGNTEAS
TRBV10-3	TRBJ1-2	many	AISETGAANYGYT
TRBV12-3/TRBV12-4	TRBJ2-7	many	ASSLPGVTYEQY
TRBV6-1	TRBJ2-5	-	ASSEVFSGSGAETQY
TRBV4-1	TRBJ2-2	-	ASSHPDRDGELF
TRBV4-1	TRBJ2-7	-	ASSQFSGSEQY
TRBV15	TRBJ2-7	-	ATSREGVGYEQY
TRBV11-2	TRBJ1-6	many	ASSSTDRVNSPLH
TRBV4-1	TRBJ2-5	many	ASSQTPGLAGETQY
TRBV28	TRBJ2-7	many	ASSPTDSDEQY
TRBV6-1	TRBJ2-7	many	ASSTSDTRYEQY
TRBV5-1	TRBJ2-2	-	ASSLVLARPGELF
TRBV20-1	TRBJ1-2	-	SSLGGGYGYT
TRBV19	TRBJ2-5	few	ASSITRTLEETQY
TRBV5-1	TRBJ1-1	few	ASTQGWAAEAF
TRBV9	TRBJ1-1	many	ASSVAGPEAF
TRBV12-3/TRBV12-4	TRBJ1-5	many	ASSPYSNQPQH
TRBV12-3/TRBV12-4	TRBJ2-4	many	ASSSPGKRGDIKY
TRBV18	TRBJ1-1	-	ASSEGVGTEAF
TRBV10-1	TRBJ2-7	many	ASSESPSYEQY
TRBV24-1	TRBJ2-2	-	ATSDWTSGIPGELF
TRBV4-1	TRBJ2-2	-	ASSPLGAGGRTGELF